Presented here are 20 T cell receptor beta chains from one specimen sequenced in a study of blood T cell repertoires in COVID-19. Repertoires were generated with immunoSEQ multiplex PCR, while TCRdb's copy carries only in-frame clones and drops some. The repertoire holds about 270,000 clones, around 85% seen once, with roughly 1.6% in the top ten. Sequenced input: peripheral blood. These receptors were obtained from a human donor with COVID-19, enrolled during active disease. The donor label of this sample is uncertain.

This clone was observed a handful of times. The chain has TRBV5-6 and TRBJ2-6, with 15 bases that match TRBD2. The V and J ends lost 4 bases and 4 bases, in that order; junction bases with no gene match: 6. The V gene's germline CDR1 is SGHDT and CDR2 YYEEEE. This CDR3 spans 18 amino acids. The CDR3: CASSRTSGRAGGANVLTF. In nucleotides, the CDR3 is TGTGCCAGCAGCCGGACTAGCGGGAGGGCCGGAGGGGCCAACGTCCTGACTTTC.

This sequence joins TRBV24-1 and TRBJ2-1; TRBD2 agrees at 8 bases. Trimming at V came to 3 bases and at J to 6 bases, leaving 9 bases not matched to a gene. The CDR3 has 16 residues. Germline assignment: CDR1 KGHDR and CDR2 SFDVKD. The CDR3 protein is CATSDPGRGVSNEQFF. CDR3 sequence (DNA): TGTGCCACCAGTGATCCCGGGAGGGGGGTTTCCAATGAGCAGTTCTTC.

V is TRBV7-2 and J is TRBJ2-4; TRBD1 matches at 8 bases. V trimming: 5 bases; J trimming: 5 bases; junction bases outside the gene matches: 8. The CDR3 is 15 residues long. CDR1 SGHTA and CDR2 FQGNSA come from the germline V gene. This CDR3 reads CASSPKTGDQNIQYF. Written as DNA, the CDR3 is TGTGCCAGCAGCCCGAAGACAGGGGACCAAAACATTCAGTACTTC.

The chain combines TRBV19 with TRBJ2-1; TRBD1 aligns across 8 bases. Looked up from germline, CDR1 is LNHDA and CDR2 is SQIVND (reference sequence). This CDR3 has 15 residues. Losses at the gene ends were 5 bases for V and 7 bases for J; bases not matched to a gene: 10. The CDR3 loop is CASSASRGRLNEQFF. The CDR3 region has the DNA TGTGCCAGTAGTGCGTCCAGGGGGCGCTTAAATGAGCAGTTCTTC.

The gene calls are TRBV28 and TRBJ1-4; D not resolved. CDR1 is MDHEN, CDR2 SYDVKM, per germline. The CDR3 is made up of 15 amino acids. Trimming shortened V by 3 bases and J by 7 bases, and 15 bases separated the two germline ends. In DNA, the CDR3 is TGTGCCAGCAGTTTTGAAGGACTCGGAACTGAAAAACTGTTTTTT. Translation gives CASSFEGLGTEKLFF.

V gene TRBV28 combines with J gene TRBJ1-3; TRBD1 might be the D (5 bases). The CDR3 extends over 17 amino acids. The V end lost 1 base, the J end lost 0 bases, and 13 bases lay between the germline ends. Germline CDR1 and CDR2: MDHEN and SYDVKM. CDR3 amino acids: CASSLYPPDSSGNTIYF. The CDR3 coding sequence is TGTGCCAGCAGTTTATACCCCCCTGACAGCTCTGGAAACACCATATATTTT. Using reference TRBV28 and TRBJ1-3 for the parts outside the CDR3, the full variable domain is DVKVTQSSRYLVKRTGEKVFLECVQDMDHENMFWYRQDPGLGLRLIYFSYDVKMKEKGDIPEGYSVSREKKERFSLILESASTNQTSMYLCASSLYPPDSSGNTIYFGEGSWLTVV.

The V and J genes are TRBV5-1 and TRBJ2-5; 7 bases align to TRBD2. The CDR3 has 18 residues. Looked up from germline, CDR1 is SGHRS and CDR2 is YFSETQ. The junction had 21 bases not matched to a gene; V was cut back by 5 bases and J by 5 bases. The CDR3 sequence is CASSNDPGLPHEGETQYF. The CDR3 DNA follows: TGCGCCAGCAGTAATGACCCGGGACTACCTCACGAGGGCGAGACCCAGTACTTC.

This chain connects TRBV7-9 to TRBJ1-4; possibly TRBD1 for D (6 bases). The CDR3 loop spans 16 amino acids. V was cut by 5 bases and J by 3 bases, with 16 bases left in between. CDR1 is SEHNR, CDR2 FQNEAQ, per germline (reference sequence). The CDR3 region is CASSPRGEGANEKLFF. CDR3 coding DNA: TGTGCCAGCAGCCCCAGGGGAGAGGGAGCTAATGAAAAACTGTTTTTT.

This chain's CDR3 is CASSLRGQGVGQPQHF. CDR3 sequence (DNA): TGTGCCAGCAGTTTAAGGGGACAGGGAGTGGGTCAGCCCCAGCATTTT. The rearrangement joins TRBV27 to TRBJ1-5, with 9 positions matching TRBD1. CDR1 MNHEY and CDR2 SMNVEV come from the germline V gene (reference sequence). The CDR3 is 16 residues long. The V segment lost 2 bases and the J segment 6 bases; nucleotides outside the gene matches: 8.

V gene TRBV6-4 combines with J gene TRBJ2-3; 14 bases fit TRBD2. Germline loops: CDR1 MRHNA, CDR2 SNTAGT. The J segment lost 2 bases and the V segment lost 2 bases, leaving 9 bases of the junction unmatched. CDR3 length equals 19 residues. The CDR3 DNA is TGTGCCAGCAGTGACGGGTACGGGACTAGCGGGGGTTCCACAGATACGCAGTATTTT. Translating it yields CASSDGYGTSGGSTDTQYF.

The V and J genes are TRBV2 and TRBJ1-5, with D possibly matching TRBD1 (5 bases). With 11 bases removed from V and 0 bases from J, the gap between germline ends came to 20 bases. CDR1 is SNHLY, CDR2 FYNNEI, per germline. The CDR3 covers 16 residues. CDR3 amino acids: CALNKFAGSSNQPQHF. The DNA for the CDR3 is TGTGCCCTCAATAAGTTTGCAGGGTCTAGCAATCAGCCCCAGCATTTT.

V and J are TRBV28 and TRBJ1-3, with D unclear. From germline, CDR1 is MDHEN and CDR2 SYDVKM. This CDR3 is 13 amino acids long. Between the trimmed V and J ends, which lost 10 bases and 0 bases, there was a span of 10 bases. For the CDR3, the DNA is TGTGCCACCCGAGGGAGCTCTGGAAACACCATATATTTT. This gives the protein CATRGSSGNTIYF.

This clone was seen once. The CDR3 nucleotides read TGTGCCAGTAGTATAGCACTAGCGGGTTACAATGAGCAGTTCTTC. Protein product: CASSIALAGYNEQFF. V is TRBV19 and J is TRBJ2-1; 9 nucleotides align to TRBD2. Germline V lookup: CDR1 LNHDA, CDR2 SQIVND (reference sequence). The CDR3 length is 15 residues. V lost 1 base, J lost 4 bases, and 2 bases stayed unmatched.

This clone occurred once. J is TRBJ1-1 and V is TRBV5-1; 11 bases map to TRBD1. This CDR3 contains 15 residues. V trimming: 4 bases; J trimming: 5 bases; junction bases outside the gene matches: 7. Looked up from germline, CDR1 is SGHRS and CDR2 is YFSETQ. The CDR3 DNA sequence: TGCGCCAGCAGCGTGGACAGGGGGCGTTTTACTGAAGCTTTCTTT. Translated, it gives CASSVDRGRFTEAFF.

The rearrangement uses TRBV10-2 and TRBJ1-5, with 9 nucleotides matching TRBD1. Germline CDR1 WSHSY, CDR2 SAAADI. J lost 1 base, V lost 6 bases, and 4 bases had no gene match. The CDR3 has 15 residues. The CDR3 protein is CASRRTGESNQPQHF. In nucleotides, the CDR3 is TGCGCCAGCAGACGGACAGGGGAAAGCAATCAGCCCCAGCATTTT.

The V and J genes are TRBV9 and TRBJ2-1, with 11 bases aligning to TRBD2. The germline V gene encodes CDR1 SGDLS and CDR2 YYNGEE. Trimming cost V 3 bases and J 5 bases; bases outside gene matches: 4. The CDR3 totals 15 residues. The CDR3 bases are TGTGCCAGCAGCGAACTAGCGGGAGTGCACAATGAGCAGTTCTTC. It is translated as CASSELAGVHNEQFF. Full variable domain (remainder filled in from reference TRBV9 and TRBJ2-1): DSGVTQTPKHLITATGQRVTLRCSPRSGDLSVYWYQQSLDQGLQFLIQYYNGEERAKGNILERFSAQQFPDLHSELNLSSLELGDSALYFCASSELAGVHNEQFFGPGTRLTVL.

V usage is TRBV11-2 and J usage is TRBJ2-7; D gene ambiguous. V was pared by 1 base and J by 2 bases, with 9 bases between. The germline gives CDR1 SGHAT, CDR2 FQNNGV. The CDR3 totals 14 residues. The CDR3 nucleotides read TGTGCCAGCAGCTTAGTACAGATTACCTACGAGCAGTACTTC. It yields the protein CASSLVQITYEQYF.

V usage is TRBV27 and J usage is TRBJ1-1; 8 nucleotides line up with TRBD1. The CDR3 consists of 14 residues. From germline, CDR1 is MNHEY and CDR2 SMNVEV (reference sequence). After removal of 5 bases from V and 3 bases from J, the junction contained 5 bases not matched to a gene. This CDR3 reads CASSPQGADTEAFF. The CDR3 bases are TGTGCCAGCAGTCCGCAGGGGGCTGACACTGAAGCTTTCTTT.

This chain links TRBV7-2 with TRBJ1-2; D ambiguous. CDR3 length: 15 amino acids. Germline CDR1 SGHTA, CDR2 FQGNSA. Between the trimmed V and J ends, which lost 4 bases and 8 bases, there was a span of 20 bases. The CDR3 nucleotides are TGTGCCAGCAGCTCAACGAGGCACGGGGTGGGCGGCTACACCTTC. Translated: CASSSTRHGVGGYTF.

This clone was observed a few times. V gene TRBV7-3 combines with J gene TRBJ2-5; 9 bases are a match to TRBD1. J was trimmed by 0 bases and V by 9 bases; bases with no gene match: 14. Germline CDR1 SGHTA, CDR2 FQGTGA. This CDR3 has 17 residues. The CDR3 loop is CARLRDRAILYQETQYF. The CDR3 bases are TGTGCCAGATTAAGGGACAGGGCCATCCTGTACCAAGAGACCCAGTACTTC.